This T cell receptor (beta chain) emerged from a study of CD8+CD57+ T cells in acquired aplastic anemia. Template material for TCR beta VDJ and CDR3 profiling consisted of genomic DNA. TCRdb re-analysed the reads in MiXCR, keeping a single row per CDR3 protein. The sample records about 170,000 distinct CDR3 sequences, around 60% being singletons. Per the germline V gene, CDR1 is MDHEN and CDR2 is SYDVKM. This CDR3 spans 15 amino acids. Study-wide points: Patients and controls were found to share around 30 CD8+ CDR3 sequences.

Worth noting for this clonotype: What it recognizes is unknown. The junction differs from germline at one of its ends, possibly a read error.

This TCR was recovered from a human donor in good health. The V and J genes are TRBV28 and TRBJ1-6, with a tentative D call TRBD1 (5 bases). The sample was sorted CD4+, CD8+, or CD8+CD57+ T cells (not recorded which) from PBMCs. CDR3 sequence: CGSSPPGTTYSPLHF. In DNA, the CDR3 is TGTGGCAGCAGTCCTCCCGGGACCACCTATTCACCCCTCCACTTT.